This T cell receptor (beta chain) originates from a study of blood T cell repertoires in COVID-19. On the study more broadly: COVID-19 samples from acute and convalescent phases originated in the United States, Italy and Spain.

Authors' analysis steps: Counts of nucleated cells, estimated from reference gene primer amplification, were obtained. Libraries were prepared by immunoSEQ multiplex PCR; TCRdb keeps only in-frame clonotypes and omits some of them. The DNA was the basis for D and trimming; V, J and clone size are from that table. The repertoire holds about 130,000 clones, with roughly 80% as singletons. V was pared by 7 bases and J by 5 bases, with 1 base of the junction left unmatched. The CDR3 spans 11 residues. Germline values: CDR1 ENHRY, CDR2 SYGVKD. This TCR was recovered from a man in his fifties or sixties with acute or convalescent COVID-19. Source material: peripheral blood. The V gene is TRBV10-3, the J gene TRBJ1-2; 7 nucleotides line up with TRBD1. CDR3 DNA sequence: TGTGCCATCACAGGGGGGTATGGCTACACCTTC. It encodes CAITGGYGYTF.